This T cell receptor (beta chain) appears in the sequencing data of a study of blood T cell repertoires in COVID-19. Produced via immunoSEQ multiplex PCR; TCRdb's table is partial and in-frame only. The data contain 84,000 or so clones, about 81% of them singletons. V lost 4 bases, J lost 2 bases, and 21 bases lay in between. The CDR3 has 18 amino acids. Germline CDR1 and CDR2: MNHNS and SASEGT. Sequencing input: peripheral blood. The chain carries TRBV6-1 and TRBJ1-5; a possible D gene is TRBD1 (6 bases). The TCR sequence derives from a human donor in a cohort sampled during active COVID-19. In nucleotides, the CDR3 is TGTGCCAGCAGTGGCCTAGGATTGACAGGACGGGGCAATCAGCCCCAGCATTTT. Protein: CASSGLGLTGRGNQPQHF.